The clone carrying this TCR beta chain occurred many times. Its antigen is unidentified. This entry comes from a study of glioma-infiltrating T cells. Amplification of TCR alpha and beta CDR3 regions from RNA used iRepertoire nested multiplex PCR. One-step reverse transcription and amplification started from roughly 100-400 ng of tissue mRNA or PBMC total RNA. TCRdb processed the multiplex PCR reads anew with MiXCR; each CDR3 protein has one entry. Among more than 85,000 distinct CDR3 sequences listed, 20% to 25% were seen once. The V end lost 4 bases, the J end lost 0 bases, and 6 bases lay between the germline ends. This CDR3 spans 14 amino acids. Germline CDR1 reads LNHDA; CDR2 reads SQIVND (reference sequence). Overall study findings and caveats: Tissue-blood divergence was below expectation in non-neoplastic patients, above in gliomas. Very few CDR3 sequences were shared between tissue and blood.

Sequenced sample: glioma tissue, nonneoplastic brain tissue, or PBMCs (not recorded which). The receptor was derived from a human donor with low-grade glioma or glioblastoma, undergoing nonglioma brain surgery, or in good health (not recorded which). The rearrangement links TRBV19 to TRBJ2-2, with unresolved D. The CDR3 here is CASSTKANTGELFF. CDR3 DNA sequence: TGTGCCAGTAGTACAAAAGCGAACACCGGGGAGCTGTTTTTT. Full variable domain (rest looked up from reference TRBV19 and TRBJ2-2): DGGITQSPKYLFRKEGQNVTLSCEQNLNHDAMYWYRQDPGQGLRLIYYSQIVNDFQKGDIAEGYSVSREKKESFPLTVTSAQKNPTAFYLCASSTKANTGELFFGEGSRLTVL.